The clone carrying this T cell receptor beta chain was seen a handful of times. The CDR3 contains 14 residues. V was clipped by 5 bases and J by 6 bases; unmatched bases: 8. Germline-derived CDR1 and CDR2 are DFQATT and SNEGSKA (reference sequence). Unique molecular identifiers were used to barcode this TCRbeta library. TCRdb itself ran the PCR reads through MiXCR, one entry per CDR3 protein. In the table there are 500,000 to 600,000 distinct CDR3 sequences, approximately 32% of which are singletons. The data are from a study of T-cell reconstitution after alpha-beta-depleted transplantation in children.

The TCR sequence derives from a human donor who donated a stem cell graft to a child with aplastic anemia. The sample here was PBMCs from the stem cell graft donor, taken from the stem cell graft. The genes are TRBV20-1 and TRBJ2-1; 9 bases align to TRBD1. The CDR3 region has the DNA TGCAGTGCTGCCCGGGACAGGGTATCCAATGAGCAGTTCTTC. This codes for CSAARDRVSNEQFF.